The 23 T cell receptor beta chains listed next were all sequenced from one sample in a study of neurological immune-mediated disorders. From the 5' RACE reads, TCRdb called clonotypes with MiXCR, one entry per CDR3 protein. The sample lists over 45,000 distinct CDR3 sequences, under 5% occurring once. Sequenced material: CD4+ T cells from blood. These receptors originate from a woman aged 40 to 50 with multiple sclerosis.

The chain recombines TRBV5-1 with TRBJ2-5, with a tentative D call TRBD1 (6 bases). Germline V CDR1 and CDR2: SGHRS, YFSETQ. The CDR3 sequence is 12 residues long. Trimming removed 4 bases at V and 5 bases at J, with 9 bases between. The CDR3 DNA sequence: TGCGCCAGCAGCCCAGGGGAGGAGACCCAGTACTTC. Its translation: CASSPGEETQYF.

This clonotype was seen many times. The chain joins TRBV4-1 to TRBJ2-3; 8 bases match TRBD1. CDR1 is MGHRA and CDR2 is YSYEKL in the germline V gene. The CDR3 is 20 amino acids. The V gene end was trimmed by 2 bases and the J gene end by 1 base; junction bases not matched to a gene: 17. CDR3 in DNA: TGCGCCAGCAGCCAACCCAAACTCCGGACAGGGAGGCCACGCACAGATACGCAGTATTTT. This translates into CASSQPKLRTGRPRTDTQYF.

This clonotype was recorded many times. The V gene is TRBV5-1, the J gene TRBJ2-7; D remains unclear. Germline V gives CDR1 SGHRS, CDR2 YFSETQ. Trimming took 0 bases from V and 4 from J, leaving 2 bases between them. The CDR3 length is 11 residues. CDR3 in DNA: TGCGCCAGCAGCTTGGGATACGAGCAGTACTTC. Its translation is CASSLGYEQYF.

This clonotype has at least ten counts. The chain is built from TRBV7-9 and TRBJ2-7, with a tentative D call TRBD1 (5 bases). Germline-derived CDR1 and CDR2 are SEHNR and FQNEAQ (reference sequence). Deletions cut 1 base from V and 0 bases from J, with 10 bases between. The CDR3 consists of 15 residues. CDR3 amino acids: CASSLGGTLSYEQYF. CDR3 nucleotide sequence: TGTGCCAGCAGCTTAGGGGGCACTCTCTCCTACGAGCAGTACTTC.

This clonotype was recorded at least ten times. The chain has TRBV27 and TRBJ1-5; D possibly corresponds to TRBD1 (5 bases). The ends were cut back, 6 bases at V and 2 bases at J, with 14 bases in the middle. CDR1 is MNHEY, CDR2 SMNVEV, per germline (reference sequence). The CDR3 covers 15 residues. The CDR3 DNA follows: TGTGCCAGCAGCCTAGAGTGGGGCCGCAATCAGCCCCAGCATTTT. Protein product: CASSLEWGRNQPQHF.

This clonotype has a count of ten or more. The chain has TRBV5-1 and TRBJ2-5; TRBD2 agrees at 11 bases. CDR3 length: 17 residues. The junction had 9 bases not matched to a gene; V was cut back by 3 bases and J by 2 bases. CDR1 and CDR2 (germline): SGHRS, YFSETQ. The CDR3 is CASSSRSASGGQETQYF. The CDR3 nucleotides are TGCGCCAGCAGCTCCCGATCTGCTAGCGGGGGGCAAGAGACCCAGTACTTC.

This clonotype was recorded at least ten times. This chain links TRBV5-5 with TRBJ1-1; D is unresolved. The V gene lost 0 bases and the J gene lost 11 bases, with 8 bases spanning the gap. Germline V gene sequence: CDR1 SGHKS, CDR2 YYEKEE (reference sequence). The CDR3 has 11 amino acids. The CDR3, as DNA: TGTGCCAGCAGCTTGGGCCCGGAGGCTTTCTTT. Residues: CASSLGPEAFF.

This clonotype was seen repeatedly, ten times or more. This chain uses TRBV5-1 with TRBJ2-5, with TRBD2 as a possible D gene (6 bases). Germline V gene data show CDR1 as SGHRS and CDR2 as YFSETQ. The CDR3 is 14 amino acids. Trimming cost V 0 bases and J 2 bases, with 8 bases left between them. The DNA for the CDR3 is TGCGCCAGCAGCTTGGGAGCGGGTCAAGAGACCCAGTACTTC. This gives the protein CASSLGAGQETQYF. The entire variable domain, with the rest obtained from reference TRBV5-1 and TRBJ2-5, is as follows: KAGVTQTPRYLIKTRGQQVTLSCSPISGHRSVSWYQQTPGQGLQFLFEYFSETQRNKGNFPGRFSGRQFSNSRSEMNVSTLELGDSALYLCASSLGAGQETQYFGPGTRLLVL.

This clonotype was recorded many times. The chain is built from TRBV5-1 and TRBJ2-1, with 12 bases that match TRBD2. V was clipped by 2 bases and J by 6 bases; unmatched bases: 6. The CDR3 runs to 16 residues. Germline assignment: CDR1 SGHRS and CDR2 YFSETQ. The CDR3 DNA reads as TGCGCCAGCAGCTTAGCGACTAGCGGGGGATTCAATGAGCAGTTCTTC. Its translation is CASSLATSGGFNEQFF.

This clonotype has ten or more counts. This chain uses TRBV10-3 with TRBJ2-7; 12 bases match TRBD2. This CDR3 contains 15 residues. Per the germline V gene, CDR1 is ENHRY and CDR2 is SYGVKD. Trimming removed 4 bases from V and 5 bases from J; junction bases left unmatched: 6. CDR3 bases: TGTGCCATCAGTGCGACTAGCGGGGGCACGGACGAGCAGTACTTC. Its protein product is CAISATSGGTDEQYF.

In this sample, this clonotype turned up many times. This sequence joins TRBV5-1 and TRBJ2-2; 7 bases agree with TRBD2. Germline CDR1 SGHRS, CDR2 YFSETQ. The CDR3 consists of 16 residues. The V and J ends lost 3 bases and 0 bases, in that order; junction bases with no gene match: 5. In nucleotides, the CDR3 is TGCGCCAGCAGCTATGCTAGCGGTGCGAACACCGGGGAGCTGTTTTTT. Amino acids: CASSYASGANTGELFF.

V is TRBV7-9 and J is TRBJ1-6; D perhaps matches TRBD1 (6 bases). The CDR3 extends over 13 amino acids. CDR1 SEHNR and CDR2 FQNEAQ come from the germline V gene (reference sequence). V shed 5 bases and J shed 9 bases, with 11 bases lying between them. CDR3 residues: CASSTDSASPLHF. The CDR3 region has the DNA TGTGCCAGCAGCACGGACAGTGCTTCACCCCTCCACTTT.

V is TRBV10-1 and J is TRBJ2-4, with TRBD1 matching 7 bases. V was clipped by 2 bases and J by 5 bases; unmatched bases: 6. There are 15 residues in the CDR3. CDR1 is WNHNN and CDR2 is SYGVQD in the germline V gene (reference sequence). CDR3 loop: CASSEAKGAQNIQYF. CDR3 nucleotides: TGCGCCAGCAGTGAGGCAAAGGGGGCCCAAAACATTCAGTACTTC.

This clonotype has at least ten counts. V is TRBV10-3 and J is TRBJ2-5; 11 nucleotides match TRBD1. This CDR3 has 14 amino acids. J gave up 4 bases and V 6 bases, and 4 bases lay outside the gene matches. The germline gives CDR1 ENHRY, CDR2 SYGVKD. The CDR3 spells CAIRGTGGRETQYF. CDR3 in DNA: TGTGCCATCAGGGGGACAGGGGGACGAGAGACCCAGTACTTC.

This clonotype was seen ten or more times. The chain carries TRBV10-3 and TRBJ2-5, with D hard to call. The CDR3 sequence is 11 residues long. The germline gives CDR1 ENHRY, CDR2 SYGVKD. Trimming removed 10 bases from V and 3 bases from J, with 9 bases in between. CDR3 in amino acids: CATLWEETQYF. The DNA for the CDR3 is TGTGCCACCCTGTGGGAAGAGACCCAGTACTTC.

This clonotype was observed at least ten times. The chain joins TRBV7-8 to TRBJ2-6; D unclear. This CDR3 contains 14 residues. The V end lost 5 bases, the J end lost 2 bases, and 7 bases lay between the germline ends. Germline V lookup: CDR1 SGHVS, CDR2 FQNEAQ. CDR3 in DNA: TGTGCCAGCAGCAAAACTACTGGGGCCAACGTCCTGACTTTC. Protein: CASSKTTGANVLTF. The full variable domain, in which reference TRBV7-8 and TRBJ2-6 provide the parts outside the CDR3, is GAGVSQSPRYKVAKRGQDVALRCDPISGHVSLFWYQQALGQGPEFLTYFQNEAQLDKSGLPSDRFFAERPEGSVSTLKIQRTQQEDSAVYLCASSKTTGANVLTFGAGSRLTVL.

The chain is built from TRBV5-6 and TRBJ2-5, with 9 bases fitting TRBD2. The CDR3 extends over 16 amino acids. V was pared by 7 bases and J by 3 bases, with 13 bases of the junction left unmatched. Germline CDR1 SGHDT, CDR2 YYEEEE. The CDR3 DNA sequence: TGTGCCAGCTGTCGCCTTGGAATAGCGGGGGAAGAGACCCAGTACTTC. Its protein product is CASCRLGIAGEETQYF.

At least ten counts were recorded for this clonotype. CDR3 in amino acids: CSARAPVDRAIKGSGNTIYF. Here the CDR3 DNA reads TGCAGTGCTAGAGCCCCCGTGGACAGAGCAATTAAGGGCTCTGGAAACACCATATATTTT. The chain recombines TRBV20-1 with TRBJ1-3, with a possible D match to TRBD1 (6 bases). CDR1 is DFQATT and CDR2 is SNEGSKA in the germline V gene (reference sequence). The CDR3 extends over 20 amino acids. V lost 1 base and J 0 bases, leaving 25 bases between the germline ends.

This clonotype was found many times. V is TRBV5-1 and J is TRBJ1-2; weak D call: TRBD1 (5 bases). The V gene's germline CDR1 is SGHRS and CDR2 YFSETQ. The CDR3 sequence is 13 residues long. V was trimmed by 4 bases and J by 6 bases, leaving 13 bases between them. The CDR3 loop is CASSLRGGDGYTF. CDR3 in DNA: TGCGCCAGCAGCCTTCGGGGGGGAGATGGCTACACCTTC.

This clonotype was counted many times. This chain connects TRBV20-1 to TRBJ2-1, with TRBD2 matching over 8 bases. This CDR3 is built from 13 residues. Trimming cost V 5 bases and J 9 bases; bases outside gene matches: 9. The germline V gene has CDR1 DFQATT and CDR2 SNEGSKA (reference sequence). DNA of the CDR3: TGCAGTGCTCCCCATAGCGGGGTAGGTGAGCAGTTCTTC. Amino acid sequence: CSAPHSGVGEQFF.

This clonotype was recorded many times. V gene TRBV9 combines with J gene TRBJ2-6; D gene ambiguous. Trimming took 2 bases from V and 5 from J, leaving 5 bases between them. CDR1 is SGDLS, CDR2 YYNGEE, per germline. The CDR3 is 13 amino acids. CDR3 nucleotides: TGTGCCAGCAGCGTGGGTAGGGCCAACGTCCTGACTTTC. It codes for CASSVGRANVLTF.

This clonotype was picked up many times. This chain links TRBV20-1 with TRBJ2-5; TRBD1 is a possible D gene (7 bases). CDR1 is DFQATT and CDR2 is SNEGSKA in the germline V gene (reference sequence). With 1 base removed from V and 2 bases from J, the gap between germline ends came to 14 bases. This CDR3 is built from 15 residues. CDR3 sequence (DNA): TGCAGTGCTAGAGGACAGGGTGGGGGGCAAGAGACCCAGTACTTC. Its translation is CSARGQGGGQETQYF.

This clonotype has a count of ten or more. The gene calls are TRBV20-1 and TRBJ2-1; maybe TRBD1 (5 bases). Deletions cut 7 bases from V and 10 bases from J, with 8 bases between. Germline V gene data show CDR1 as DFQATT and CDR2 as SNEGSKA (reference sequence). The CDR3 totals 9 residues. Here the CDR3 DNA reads TGCAGTGTAGGGGCCGAGCAGTTCTTC. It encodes CSVGAEQFF.